One and the same sample provided the 28 T cell receptor beta chains below, sequenced in a study of monozygotic twins with inflammatory bowel disease. Each CDR3 protein gets one entry in TCRdb, which reprocessed the 5' RACE reads and gives no DNA. Here the sample table reports more than 350,000 distinct CDR3 sequences. Sequenced sample: blood. The receptors stem from a human donor with ulcerative colitis or Crohn's disease, or a healthy co-twin of an affected twin (not recorded which).

This chain uses TRBV18 with TRBJ2-7; TCRdb gives TRBD2 as the D gene, but with no DNA this cannot be confirmed. The CDR3 totals 17 residues. Germline V gene sequence: CDR1 KGHSH, CDR2 LQKENI. The CDR3 loop reads CASSPKGDQGPMYEQYF.

The chain links TRBV20-1 to TRBJ2-5; TCRdb names TRBD1, which stays unverified in the absence of DNA. This CDR3 is built from 14 residues. Germline-derived CDR1 and CDR2 are DFQATT and SNEGSKA (reference sequence). The CDR3 sequence: CSAREGAATETQYF.

The chain joins TRBV13 to TRBJ2-5; the D call of TRBD1 rests on TCRdb alone, since no DNA is present to check it. This CDR3 is 15 amino acids long. Per the germline V gene, CDR1 is PRHDT and CDR2 is FYEKMQ (reference sequence). The CDR3 sequence: CASSPRPLSQETQYF.

The chain couples TRBV5-4 to TRBJ2-7; no DNA is available, so the TRBD2 call from TCRdb remains unchecked. The CDR3 is 15 residues long. Germline CDR1 SGHNT, CDR2 YYREEE (reference sequence). CDR3 amino acids: CASSLTSGMGTEQYF.

This sequence joins TRBV5-1 and TRBJ2-1. The CDR3 consists of 18 residues. Germline V gene lookup returns CDR1 SGHRS and CDR2 YFSETQ. CDR3 residues: CASSFGLAGGQRGNEQFF.

The chain couples TRBV10-3 to TRBJ2-7. CDR1 and CDR2 (germline): ENHRY, SYGVKD. The CDR3 spans 13 residues. The CDR3 is CAISPTVPYEQYF.

The chain is built from TRBV29-1 and TRBJ2-7; TCRdb lists TRBD1, though no DNA is available to test this call. CDR3 length equals 11 residues. Germline lookup yields CDR1 SQVTM and CDR2 ANQGSEA. The CDR3 loop reads CSVGTVYEQYF.

The chain employs TRBV7-2 and TRBJ1-3; TCRdb's D call, TRBD1, is unchecked because there is no DNA. This CDR3 comprises 16 residues. CDR1 is SGHTA, CDR2 FQGNSA, per germline. CDR3 sequence: CASSLVGRGSGNTIYF.

The gene calls are TRBV5-1 and TRBJ1-2; TCRdb's assignment of TRBD1 cannot be checked, as there is no DNA. CDR1 is SGHRS, CDR2 YFSETQ, per germline. The CDR3 is made up of 14 amino acids. CDR3 amino acids: CASSLDPEDYGYTF.

The V call is TRBV6-1, the J call TRBJ2-2; no DNA is available, so the TRBD1 call from TCRdb remains unchecked. In germline, CDR1 is MNHNS, CDR2 SASEGT. The CDR3 has 16 amino acids. CDR3 loop: CASTALTGIPSGKLFF.

The chain recombines TRBV3-1 with TRBJ2-7; TCRdb proposes TRBD2, but this gene call is untestable without DNA. The V gene's germline CDR1 is LGHDT and CDR2 YNNKEL (reference sequence). This CDR3 has 14 amino acids. The CDR3 here is CASSPGDLGDEQYF.

CDR3 amino acids: CASSVSGRTEAFF. The rearrangement uses TRBV25-1 and TRBJ1-1; lacking DNA, the TRBD1 call made by TCRdb goes unchecked. Germline CDR1 and CDR2: MGHDK and SYGVNS. The CDR3 runs 13 residues.

This chain connects TRBV12-3 or TRBV12-4 to TRBJ2-3; TCRdb's assignment of TRBD2 cannot be checked, as there is no DNA. This CDR3 is built from 15 residues. The CDR3 sequence is CASSLVSSFADTQYF.

V and J are TRBV7-9 and TRBJ2-5; with no DNA, the TCRdb D assignment of TRBD1 cannot be verified. CDR3 length: 17 amino acids. The germline gives CDR1 SEHNR, CDR2 FQNEAQ (reference sequence). CDR3 residues: CASSSLGAQSPGGTQYF.

The rearrangement joins TRBV4-2 to TRBJ1-5; TCRdb gives TRBD1 as the D gene, but with no DNA this cannot be confirmed. This CDR3 has 17 residues. Germline loops: CDR1 LGHNA, CDR2 YNFKEQ. The CDR3 is CASSQDRLVEGAQPQHF.

The chain carries TRBV11-2 and TRBJ2-3; TCRdb calls TRBD1, which cannot be checked without DNA. This CDR3 comprises 14 residues. Germline V lookup: CDR1 SGHAT, CDR2 FQNNGV. CDR3 sequence: CASSLTGFTDTQYF.

J is TRBJ2-3 and V is TRBV18. CDR3 length: 16 residues. In germline, CDR1 is KGHSH, CDR2 LQKENI. The chain's CDR3 is CASSRPAGLSTDTQYF. The entire variable domain, with the rest obtained from reference TRBV18 and TRBJ2-3, is as follows: NAGVMQNPRHLVRRRGQEARLRCSPMKGHSHVYWYRQLPEEGLKFMVYLQKENIIDESGMPKERFSAEFPKEGPSILRIQQVVRGDSAAYFCASSRPAGLSTDTQYFGPGTRLTVL.

This sequence joins TRBV12-3 or TRBV12-4 and TRBJ1-5; the D call from TCRdb, TRBD1, cannot be confirmed without DNA. The CDR3 has 15 residues. The CDR3 sequence: CASSLDRASNQPQHF.

The chain joins TRBV20-1 to TRBJ2-6. Germline CDR1 and CDR2: DFQATT and SNEGSKA (reference sequence). CDR3 length: 15 amino acids. CDR3 residues: CSAEEGSSGANVLTF.

The gene calls are TRBV29-1 and TRBJ1-2; as DNA is missing, the TRBD1 call by TCRdb cannot be tested. In germline, CDR1 is SQVTM, CDR2 ANQGSEA. The CDR3 has 16 residues. CDR3 loop: CSVEGLDRRGAYGYTF.

V and J are TRBV20-1 and TRBJ2-5; no DNA is available, so the TRBD1 call from TCRdb remains unchecked. The CDR3 consists of 15 residues. CDR1 is DFQATT and CDR2 is SNEGSKA in the germline V gene (reference sequence). The CDR3 protein is CSALLPGQSQETQYF.

J is TRBJ1-1 and V is TRBV12-3 or TRBV12-4; TCRdb's D call of TRBD1 is untestable without DNA. CDR3 length: 14 amino acids. This CDR3 reads CASSSPTENTEAFF.

The chain has TRBV7-2 and TRBJ2-3; TCRdb returns TRBD2, unconfirmable since there is no DNA. Germline-derived CDR1 and CDR2 are SGHTA and FQGNSA. This CDR3 region has 15 residues. The CDR3 sequence is CASSLRRGSTDTQYF.

V usage is TRBV11-2 and J usage is TRBJ2-1; the TCRdb call, TRBD1, lacks DNA for checking. The CDR3 is 15 residues long. Germline-derived CDR1 and CDR2 are SGHAT and FQNNGV. CDR3 protein: CASSLVGGPGDEQFF.

This rearrangement joins TRBV11-2 to TRBJ2-7. CDR3 size: 15 residues. Germline V CDR1 and CDR2: SGHAT, FQNNGV. CDR3 loop: CASSPIDSSSYEQYF.

This chain uses TRBV20-1 with TRBJ2-7; the TRBD2 assignment by TCRdb is unverifiable without DNA. Germline CDR1 and CDR2: DFQATT and SNEGSKA (reference sequence). The CDR3 totals 14 residues. The CDR3 loop is CSASRLADGGEQYF.

This sequence joins TRBV6-5 and TRBJ1-1; TCRdb proposes TRBD1, but this gene call is untestable without DNA. Germline V gives CDR1 MNHEY, CDR2 SVGAGI. CDR3 length: 14 amino acids. The CDR3: CASSYQGPDTEAFF.

The gene calls are TRBV30 and TRBJ1-2. The CDR3 extends over 13 amino acids. Germline V gene data show CDR1 as GTSNPN and CDR2 as SVGIG (reference sequence). The CDR3 loop is CAWSGQGTGGYTF. Full variable domain (missing parts from reference TRBV30 and TRBJ1-2): SQTIHQWPATLVQPVGSPLSLECTVEGTSNPNLYWYRQAAGRGLQLLFYSVGIGQISSEVPQNLSASRPQDRQFILSSKKLLLSDSGFYLCAWSGQGTGGYTFGSGTRLTVV.